This T cell receptor beta chain was obtained from a study of blood T cells in healthy people across ages. The second PCR ran roughly 7 to 12 cycles with a sample-barcoded 5' primer and J-beta primers. TCRdb recomputed calls from the 5' RACE reads with MiXCR, one row per CDR3 protein. The sample has about 680,000 distinct CDR3 sequences, about half seen once. Trimming pared 0 bases from V and 2 bases from J, leaving 7 bases between. CDR3 length equals 14 residues. The V gene's germline CDR1 is MGHRA and CDR2 YSYEKL. This TCR was sampled from a woman aged 60 to 75 in good health. The sequenced material came from blood. The chain has TRBV4-1 and TRBJ2-5; no firm D call. Written as DNA, the CDR3 is TGCGCCAGCAGCCAAGATCTAGTGCAAGAGACCCAGTACTTC. Translating gives CASSQDLVQETQYF.